This T cell receptor (beta chain) was captured by sequencing in a study of blood T cells in healthy people across ages. Findings and caveats of the study: Older age coincided with a roughly linear decline in TCR beta diversity per million T cells. Long-lived donors had more naive CD4+ cells and higher diversity than aged donors. Without sorted subsets, naive and antigen-experienced compartments could not be conclusively compared. Calculation of diversity from one million T cells yielded estimates considered to be underestimates.

Of note for this clonotype: The antigen is not known.

The authors ran a second PCR of about 7 to 11 cycles using a sample-barcoded 5' primer and a J-beta primer mix. MiXCR was run by TCRdb on the 5' RACE reads, yielding one entry per CDR3 protein. The sample records around 1,600,000 distinct CDR3 sequences, under 55% being singletons. This CDR3 spans 13 amino acids. The germline V and J ends were trimmed by 0 bases and 11 bases, with 14 bases remaining between them. Per the germline V gene, CDR1 is SGHRS and CDR2 is YFSETQ. Sequencing used blood. This sequence was found in a young woman in good health. The rearrangement links TRBV5-1 to TRBJ2-5; D uncertain. The CDR3 region has the DNA TGCGCCAGCAGCTTGGGTGAGACACCGAAGCAGTACTTC. Protein product: CASSLGETPKQYF.